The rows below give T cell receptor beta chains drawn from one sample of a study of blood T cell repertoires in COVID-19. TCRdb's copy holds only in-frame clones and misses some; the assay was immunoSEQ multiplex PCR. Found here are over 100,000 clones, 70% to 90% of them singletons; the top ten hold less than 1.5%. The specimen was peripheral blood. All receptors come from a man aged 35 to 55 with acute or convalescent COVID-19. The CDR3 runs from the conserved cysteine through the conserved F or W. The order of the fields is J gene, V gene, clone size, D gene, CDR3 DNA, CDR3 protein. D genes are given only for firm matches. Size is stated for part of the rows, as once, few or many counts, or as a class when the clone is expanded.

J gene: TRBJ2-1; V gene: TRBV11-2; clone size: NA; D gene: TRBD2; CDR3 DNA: TGTGCCAGCAGCTTAAGGGGCGGGGGGGCCGCTGAGCAGTTCTTC; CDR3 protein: CASSLRGGGAAEQFF
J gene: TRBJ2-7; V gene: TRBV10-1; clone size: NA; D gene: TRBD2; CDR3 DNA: TGCGCCAGCAGTGAGCCCCGGGAACCAGCGGGGGGGGCTCTAGACGAGCAGTACTTC; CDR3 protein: CASSEPREPAGGALDEQYF
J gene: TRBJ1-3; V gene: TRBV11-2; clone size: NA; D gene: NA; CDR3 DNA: TGTGCCAGCAGCGGTGGAACAAGAGGCCGCAGGGCTGGAAACACCATATATTTT; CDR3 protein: CASSGGTRGRRAGNTIYF
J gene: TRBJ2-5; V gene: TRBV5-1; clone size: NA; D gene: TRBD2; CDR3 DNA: TGCGCCAGCAGCTTGGGACTAGCGGGAGTCGGGGAGACCCAGTACTTC; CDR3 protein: CASSLGLAGVGETQYF
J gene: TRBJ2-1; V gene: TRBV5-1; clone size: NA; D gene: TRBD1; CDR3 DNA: TGCGCCAGCAGCCCCAGGGGGGGGACAGGGAGCAATGAGCAGTTCTTC; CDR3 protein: CASSPRGGTGSNEQFF
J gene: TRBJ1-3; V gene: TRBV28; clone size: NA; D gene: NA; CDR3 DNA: TGTGCCAGCAGTTTCAGGGTCTCGGGAAACACCATATATTTT; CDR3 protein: CASSFRVSGNTIYF
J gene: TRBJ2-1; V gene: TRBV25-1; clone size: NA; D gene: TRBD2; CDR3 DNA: TGTGCCAGCAGTTTTAGCGGGAGGGCGAATGAGCAGTTCTTC; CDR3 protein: CASSFSGRANEQFF
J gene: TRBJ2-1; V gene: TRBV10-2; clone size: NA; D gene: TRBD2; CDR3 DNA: TGCGCCAGCGGTAGCGGGGGGTCCTACAATGAGCAGTTCTTC; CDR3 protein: CASGSGGSYNEQFF
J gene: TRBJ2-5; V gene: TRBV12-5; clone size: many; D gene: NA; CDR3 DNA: TGTGCTAGTGGTTTGGGTAGCGCTAACCAAGAGACCCAGTACTTC; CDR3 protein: CASGLGSANQETQYF
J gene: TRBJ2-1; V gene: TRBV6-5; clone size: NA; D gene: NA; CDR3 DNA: TGTGCCAGCAGTTACGGCCGGGATGGTGAGCAGTTCTTC; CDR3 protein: CASSYGRDGEQFF
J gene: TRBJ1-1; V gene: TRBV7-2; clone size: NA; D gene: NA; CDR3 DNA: TGTGCCAGCAGCTTAGGCAGGGCAAACACTGAAGCTTTCTTT; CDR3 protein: CASSLGRANTEAFF
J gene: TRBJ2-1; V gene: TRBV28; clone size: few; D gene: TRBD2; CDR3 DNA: TGTGCCAGCAGTTTAGCGGGAGGGATTGTCTATGAGCAGTTCTTC; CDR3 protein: CASSLAGGIVYEQFF
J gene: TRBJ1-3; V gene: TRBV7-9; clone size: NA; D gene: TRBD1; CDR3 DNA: TGTGCCAGCAGCTTAGGAGGGGGCTTCGCAGGAAACACCATATATTTT; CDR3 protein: CASSLGGGFAGNTIYF
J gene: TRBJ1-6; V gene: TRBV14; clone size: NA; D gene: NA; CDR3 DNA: TGTGCCAGCACCCCAAAAAAGACGGAAAACAGGGACGGCACCAATAATTCACCCCTCCACTTT; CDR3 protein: CASTPKKTENRDGTNNSPLHF
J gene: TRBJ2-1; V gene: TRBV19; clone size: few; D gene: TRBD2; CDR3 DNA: TGTGCCAGTAGTATAGTGAGCGGGGGGGCTTACAATGAGCAGTTCTTC; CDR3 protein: CASSIVSGGAYNEQFF
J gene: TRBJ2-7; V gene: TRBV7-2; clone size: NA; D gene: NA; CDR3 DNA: TGTGCCAGCAATAGGGGTTTTGGGGCCTACGAGCAGTACTTC; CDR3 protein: CASNRGFGAYEQYF